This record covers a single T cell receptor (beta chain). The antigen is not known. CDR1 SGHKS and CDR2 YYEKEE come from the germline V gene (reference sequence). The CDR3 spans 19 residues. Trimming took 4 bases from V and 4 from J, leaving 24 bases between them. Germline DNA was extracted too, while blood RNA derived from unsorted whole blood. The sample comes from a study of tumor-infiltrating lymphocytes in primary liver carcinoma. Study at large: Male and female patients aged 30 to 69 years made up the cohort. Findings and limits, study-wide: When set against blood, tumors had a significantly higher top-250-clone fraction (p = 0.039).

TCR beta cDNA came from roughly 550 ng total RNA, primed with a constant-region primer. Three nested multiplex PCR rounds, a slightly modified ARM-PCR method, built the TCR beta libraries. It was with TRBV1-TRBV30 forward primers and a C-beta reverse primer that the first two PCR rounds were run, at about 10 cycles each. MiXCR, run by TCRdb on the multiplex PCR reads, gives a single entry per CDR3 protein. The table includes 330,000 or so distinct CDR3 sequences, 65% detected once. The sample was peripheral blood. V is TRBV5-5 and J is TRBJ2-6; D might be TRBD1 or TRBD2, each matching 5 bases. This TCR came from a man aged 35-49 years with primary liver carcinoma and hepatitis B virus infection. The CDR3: CASSPEGGALRSGANVLTF. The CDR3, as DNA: TGTGCCAGCAGCCCCGAGGGTGGGGCCCTCCGGAGCGGGGCCAACGTCCTGACTTTC.